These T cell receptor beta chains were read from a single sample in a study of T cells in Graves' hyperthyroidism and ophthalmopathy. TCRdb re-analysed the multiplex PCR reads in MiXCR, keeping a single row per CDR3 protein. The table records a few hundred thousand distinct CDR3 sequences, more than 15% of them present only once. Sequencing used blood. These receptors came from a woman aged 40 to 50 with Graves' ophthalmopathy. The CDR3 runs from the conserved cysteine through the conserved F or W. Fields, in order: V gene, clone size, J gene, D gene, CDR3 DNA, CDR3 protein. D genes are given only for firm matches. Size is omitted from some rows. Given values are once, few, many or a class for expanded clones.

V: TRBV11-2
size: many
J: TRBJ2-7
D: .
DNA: TGTGCCAGCAGCCCTGTCCGGATCTACGAGCAGTACTTC
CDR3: CASSPVRIYEQYF

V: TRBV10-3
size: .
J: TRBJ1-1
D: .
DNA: TGTGCCATCACCTCGTTTCTTGGGGGCACTGAAGCTTTCTTT
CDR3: CAITSFLGGTEAFF

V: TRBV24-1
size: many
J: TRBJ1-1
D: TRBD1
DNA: TGTGCCACCAGTGAGCAGGGGGCGCGGTACGGAGCTTTCTTT
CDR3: CATSEQGARYGAFF

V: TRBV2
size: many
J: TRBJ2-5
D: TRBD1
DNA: TGTGCCACCCAGACAGGGGATGAGACCCAGTACTTC
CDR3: CATQTGDETQYF

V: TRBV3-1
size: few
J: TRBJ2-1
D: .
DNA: TGTGCCAGCAGACGCAACCGGGCCTCCCCCAATGAGCAGTTCTTC
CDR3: CASRRNRASPNEQFF

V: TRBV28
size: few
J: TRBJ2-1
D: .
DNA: TGTGCCAGCAGTTTGGCGGGTGGACAGATTAATGAGCAGTTCTTC
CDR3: CASSLAGGQINEQFF

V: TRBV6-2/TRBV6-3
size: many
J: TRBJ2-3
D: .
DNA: TGTGCCAGCAGGCGGGACTCCTCCACAGATACGCAGTATTTT
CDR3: CASRRDSSTDTQYF

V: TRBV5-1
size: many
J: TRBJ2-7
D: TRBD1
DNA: TGCGCCAGCAGCTTGCCCAAGACAGGGGGGTCCTACGAGCAGTACTTC
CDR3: CASSLPKTGGSYEQYF

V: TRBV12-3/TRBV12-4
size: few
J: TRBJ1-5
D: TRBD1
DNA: TGTGCCAGCAGTTTATCCAGGGGGCAGTCCCAGCCCCAGCATTTT
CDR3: CASSLSRGQSQPQHF

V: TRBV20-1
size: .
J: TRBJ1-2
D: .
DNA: TGCAGTGCGTCAAGGGTCGTCGACTATGGCTACACCTTC
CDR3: CSASRVVDYGYTF

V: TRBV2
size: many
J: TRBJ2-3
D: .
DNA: TGTGCCAGCAGGAGGGATCGTCCAGATACGCAGTATTTT
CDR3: CASRRDRPDTQYF

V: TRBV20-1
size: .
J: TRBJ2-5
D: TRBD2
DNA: TGCAGTGCTAGAGTACTAGCGGACCACCAAGAGGCCCAGTACTTC
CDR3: CSARVLADHQEAQYF

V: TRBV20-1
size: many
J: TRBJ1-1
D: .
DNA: TGCAGTGCCGCCCCCCCAGGAGGGAGCACTGAAGCTTTCTTT
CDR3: CSAAPPGGSTEAFF

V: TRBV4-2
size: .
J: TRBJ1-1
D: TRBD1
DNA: TGTGCCAGCAGCCTTACCGGGACAGGCGTTCAAGCTTTCTTT
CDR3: CASSLTGTGVQAFF

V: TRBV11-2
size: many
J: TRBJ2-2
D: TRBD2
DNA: TGTGCCAGCAGCTTAGTAGCGGGAGTGCCCGGGGAGCTGTTTTTT
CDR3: CASSLVAGVPGELFF

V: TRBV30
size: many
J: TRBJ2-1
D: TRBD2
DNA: TGTGCCTGGAGTATGGCGGGAGAATCAAATGAGCAGTTCTTC
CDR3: CAWSMAGESNEQFF

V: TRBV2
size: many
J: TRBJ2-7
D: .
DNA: TGTGCCAGCAAGTTCCTAGCGACGGGTCACGAGCAGTACTTC
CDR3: CASKFLATGHEQYF

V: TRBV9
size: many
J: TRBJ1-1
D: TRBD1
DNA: TGTGCCAGCAGCCCGAGGGAGGGGGCGAGGGCTGAAGCTTTCTTT
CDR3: CASSPREGARAEAFF

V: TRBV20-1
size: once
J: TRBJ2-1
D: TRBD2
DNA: TGCAGTGCGCCGACTAGCGGGGGGTACAATGAGCAGTTCTTC
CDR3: CSAPTSGGYNEQFF

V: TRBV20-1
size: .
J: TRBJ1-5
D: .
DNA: TGCAGTGCGATACAGGGAAGTCAGCCCCAGCATTTT
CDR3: CSAIQGSQPQHF

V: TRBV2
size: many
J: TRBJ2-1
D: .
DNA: TGTGCCAGCAGTGGCAGGCGAATCTCCTACAATGAGCAGTTCTTC
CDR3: CASSGRRISYNEQFF

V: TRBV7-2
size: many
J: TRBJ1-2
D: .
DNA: TGTGCCAGCAGCTTCCGTTTAGGGTCTAACTATGGCTACACCTTC
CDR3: CASSFRLGSNYGYTF

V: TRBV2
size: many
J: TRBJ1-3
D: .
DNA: TGTGCCAGCAGGAGTGGTTACTCTGGAAACACCATATATTTT
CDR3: CASRSGYSGNTIYF

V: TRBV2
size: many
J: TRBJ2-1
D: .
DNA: TGTGCCAGCACCATACGACCCCAGGTCCCGGAGCTGTACTCCTACAATGAGCAGTTCTTC
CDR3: CASTIRPQVPELYSYNEQFF

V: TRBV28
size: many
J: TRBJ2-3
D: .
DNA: TGTGCCAGCGGGTCAGGGGATGCTAGCACAGATACGCAGTATTTT
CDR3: CASGSGDASTDTQYF

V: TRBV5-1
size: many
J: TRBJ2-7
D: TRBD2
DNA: TGCGCCAGCAGCTTGGGTGGCCCTAGCGGCGCCTACGAGCAGTACTTC
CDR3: CASSLGGPSGAYEQYF

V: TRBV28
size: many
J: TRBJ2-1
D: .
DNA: TGTGCCAGCAGAGGGGGGGGGCAGGATGAGCAGTTCTTC
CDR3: CASRGGGQDEQFF

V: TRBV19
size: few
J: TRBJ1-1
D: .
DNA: TGTGCCAGTAGGGGAGTAGGGACTGAAGCTTTCTTT
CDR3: CASRGVGTEAFF

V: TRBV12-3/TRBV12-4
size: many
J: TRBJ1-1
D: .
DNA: TGTGCCAGCAGTTTACGGCCGATGAACACTGAAGCTTTCTTT
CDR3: CASSLRPMNTEAFF

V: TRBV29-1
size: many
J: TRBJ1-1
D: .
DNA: TGCAGCGTTGATTTGGCGGGGAACACTGAAGCTTTCTTT
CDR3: CSVDLAGNTEAFF

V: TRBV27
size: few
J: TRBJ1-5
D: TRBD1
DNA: TGTGCCAGCAGACCAGGGGGGATTCAGCCCCAGCATTTT
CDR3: CASRPGGIQPQHF

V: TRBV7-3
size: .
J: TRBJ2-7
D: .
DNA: TGTGCCAGCAGTTACCTGGCGGGGGAGCAGTACTTC
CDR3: CASSYLAGEQYF

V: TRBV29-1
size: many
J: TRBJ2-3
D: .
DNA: TGCAGCGTTGTTGGCGGAAGCACAGATACGCAGTATTTT
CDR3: CSVVGGSTDTQYF

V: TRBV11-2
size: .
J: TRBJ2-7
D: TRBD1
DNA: TGTGCCAGCAGCTTCGGGACAGGGATGGGCGAGCAGTACTTC
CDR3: CASSFGTGMGEQYF

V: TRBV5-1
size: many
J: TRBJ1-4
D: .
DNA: TGCGCCAGCAGCTTAACAGATCCTAATGAAAAACTGTTTTTT
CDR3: CASSLTDPNEKLFF

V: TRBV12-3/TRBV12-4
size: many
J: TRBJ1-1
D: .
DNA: TGTGCCAGCAGGTCCAATTTGGGTGCCGACTCTAAAGGCACTGAAGCTTTCTTT
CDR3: CASRSNLGADSKGTEAFF

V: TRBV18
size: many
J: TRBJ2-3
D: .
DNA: TGTGCCAGCTCACCGGGGCAGGGGAAATCAGATACGCAGTATTTT
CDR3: CASSPGQGKSDTQYF

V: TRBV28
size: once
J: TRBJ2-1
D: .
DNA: TGTGCCAGCAGTTTATTGTGGGGGGTAGGCAATGAGCAGTTCTTC
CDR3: CASSLLWGVGNEQFF

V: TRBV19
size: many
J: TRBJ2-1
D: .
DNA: TGTGCCAGCGCGAGGGCGGGGACCCTCAATGAGCAGTTCTTC
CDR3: CASARAGTLNEQFF

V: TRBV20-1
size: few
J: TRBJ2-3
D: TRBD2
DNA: TGCAGTTACGAACTAGCGGGGAGATACCCAGATACGCAGTATTTT
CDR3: CSYELAGRYPDTQYF

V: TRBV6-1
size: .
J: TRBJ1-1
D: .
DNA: TGTGCCAGCAGTGAAATCAGTGACACTGAAGCTTTCTTT
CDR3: CASSEISDTEAFF

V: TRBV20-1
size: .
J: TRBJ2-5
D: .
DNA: TGCAGTGCTAGAGACCGACAGAAAGAGACCCAGTACTTC
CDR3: CSARDRQKETQYF

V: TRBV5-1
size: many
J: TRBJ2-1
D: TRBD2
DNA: TGCGCCAGCAGCTTGGCCCGTGGCGGGAGGGCTTACAATGAGCAGTTCTTC
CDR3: CASSLARGGRAYNEQFF

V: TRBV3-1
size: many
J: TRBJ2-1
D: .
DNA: TGTGCCAGCAGCCAAGAAATGCACAATGAGCAGTTCTTC
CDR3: CASSQEMHNEQFF

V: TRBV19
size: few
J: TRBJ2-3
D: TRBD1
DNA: TGTGCCAGTAGTATATTCCCGGGACAGGGGGTCCCAGATACGCAGTATTTT
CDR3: CASSIFPGQGVPDTQYF

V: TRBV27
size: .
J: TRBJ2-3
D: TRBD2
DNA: TGTGCCAGCAGACCACCTCGCGGGCGGGAGGGCCTAGATACGCAGTATTTT
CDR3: CASRPPRGREGLDTQYF

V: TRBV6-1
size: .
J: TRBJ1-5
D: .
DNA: TGTGCCAGCAGTCAGCCCCGGCACAGGGAATATCAGCCCCAGCATTTT
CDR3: CASSQPRHREYQPQHF

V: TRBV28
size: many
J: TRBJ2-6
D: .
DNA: TGTGCCAGCAGTTTCGGGGGACTTCGGACTGGGGCCAACGTCCTGACTTTC
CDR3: CASSFGGLRTGANVLTF

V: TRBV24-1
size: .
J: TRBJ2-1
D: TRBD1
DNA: TGTGCCACCAGTGTCTCCGGACAGGGGCAAACTAACCTCAACAATGAGCAGTTCTTC
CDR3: CATSVSGQGQTNLNNEQFF

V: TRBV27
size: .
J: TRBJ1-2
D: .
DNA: TGTGCCAGCAGAGGGGGGTACAGGAGAGCTAACTATGGCTACACCTTC
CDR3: CASRGGYRRANYGYTF

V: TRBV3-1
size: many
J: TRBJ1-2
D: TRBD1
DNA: TGTGCCAGCAGCCAAGAGCGGGCAGGGGGCTATGGCTACACCTTC
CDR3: CASSQERAGGYGYTF

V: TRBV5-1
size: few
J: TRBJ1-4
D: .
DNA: TGCGCCAGCAGCTTGGTCCCGCAGAGCAATGAAAAACTGTTTTTT
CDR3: CASSLVPQSNEKLFF

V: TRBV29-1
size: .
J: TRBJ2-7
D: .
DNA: TGCAGCGTTGAAGTAGGGGCCCCTTACGAGCAGTACTTC
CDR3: CSVEVGAPYEQYF

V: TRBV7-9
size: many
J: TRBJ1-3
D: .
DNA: TGTGCCAGCAGCCTCCTGAACACCATATATTTT
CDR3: CASSLLNTIYF

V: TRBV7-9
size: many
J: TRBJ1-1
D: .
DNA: TGTGCCAGCAGCTTAGAAACGGGGACTGAAGCTTTCTTT
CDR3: CASSLETGTEAFF

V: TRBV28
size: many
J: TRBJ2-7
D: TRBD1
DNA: TGTGCCAGCGGACAGGGACCCTACGAGCAGTACTTC
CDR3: CASGQGPYEQYF

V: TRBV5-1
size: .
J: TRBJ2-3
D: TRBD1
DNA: TGCGCCAGCAGCTCGGTCAGGGGGCTCCACACAGATACGCAGTATTTT
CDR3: CASSSVRGLHTDTQYF

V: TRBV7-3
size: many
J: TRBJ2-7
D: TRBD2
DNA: TGTGCCAGCAGCTTAAGTAGCGGGGATTCCTACGAGCAGTACTTC
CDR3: CASSLSSGDSYEQYF